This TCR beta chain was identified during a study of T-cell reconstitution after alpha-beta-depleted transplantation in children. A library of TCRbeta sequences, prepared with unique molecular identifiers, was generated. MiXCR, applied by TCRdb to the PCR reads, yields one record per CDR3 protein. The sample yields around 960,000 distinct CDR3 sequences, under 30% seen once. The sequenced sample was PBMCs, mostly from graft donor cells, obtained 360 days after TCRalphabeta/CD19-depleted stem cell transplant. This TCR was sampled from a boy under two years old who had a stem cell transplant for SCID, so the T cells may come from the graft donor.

The CDR3 here is CASSFAGDPYNEQFF. CDR3 in DNA: TGTGCCAGCAGTTTTGCGGGGGACCCCTACAATGAGCAGTTCTTC. The chain is built from TRBV12-3 or TRBV12-4 and TRBJ2-1; 7 bases map to TRBD2. The CDR3 sequence is 15 residues long. With V trimmed by 3 bases and J by 2 bases, 4 bases remained unmatched.